The present T cell receptor beta chain was sequenced within a study of blood T cell repertoires in COVID-19. Looking at the study overall: Acute and convalescent COVID-19 samples came from the United States, Italy and Spain. Nucleic acid was either cDNA or gDNA, and it came from T cells, B-cell-depleted T cells, or PBMCs.

The germline gives CDR1 SNHLY, CDR2 FYNNEI. The CDR3 is 16 amino acids. The V end lost 4 bases, the J end lost 0 bases, and 13 bases lay between the germline ends. Source study methods: Amplification of reference gene primers was used by the study to estimate nucleated cell counts. Generated by immunoSEQ multiplex PCR, the TCRdb table keeps only in-frame clones and is missing some. V and J calls and clone size come straight from that table; D and trimming were deduced from the DNA. The table lists 170,000 or so clones, just over 85% of them singletons. Sequencing was performed on peripheral blood. The rearrangement uses TRBV2 and TRBJ1-3, with D possibly being TRBD1 (5 bases). The clonotype comes from a man in his fifties with active or convalescent COVID-19. DNA for the CDR3: TGTGCCAGCAGTGTGGACCAGGGCTTCTCTGGAAACACCATATATTTT. The encoded protein is CASSVDQGFSGNTIYF.